A selection of T cell receptor beta chains follows, all from one sample in a study of early T cells in non-severe SARS-CoV-2 infection. Using its own MiXCR run on the 5' RACE reads, TCRdb lists one record per CDR3 protein. This repertoire shows about 43,000 distinct CDR3 sequences, roughly a tenth found once; its top ten account for 9.5% to 10%. Specimen: whole blood. These receptors were collected from an adult who was a healthcare worker with PCR-confirmed SARS-CoV-2 infection or an uninfected control (not recorded which). Both conserved end residues are part of each CDR3. D genes are given only for firm matches. Clone size is shown for a subset of rows, as once, few, many or a class of expanded clone.

d_gene	v_gene	j_gene	abundance	CDR3aa	CDR3nt
TRBD2	TRBV19	TRBJ2-1	many	CATRLARYNEQFF	TGTGCCACCCGACTAGCCAGGTACAATGAGCAGTTCTTC
NA	TRBV7-2	TRBJ2-5	many	CASSLIVWASETQYF	TGTGCCAGCAGCTTAATCGTTTGGGCAAGTGAGACCCAGTACTTC
TRBD1	TRBV6-5	TRBJ1-2	NA	CASSSRDRGRSGYTF	TGTGCCAGCAGTTCCCGCGACAGGGGGAGAAGTGGCTACACCTTC
TRBD2	TRBV9	TRBJ2-5	NA	CASSVGERGGMSQYF	TGTGCCAGCAGCGTAGGAGAGCGGGGGGGCATGTCCCAGTACTTC
NA	TRBV12-3/TRBV12-4	TRBJ1-1	once	CASSLTTQTEAFF	TGTGCCAGCAGTCTAACGACACAGACTGAAGCTTTCTTT
TRBD2	TRBV27	TRBJ2-5	many	CASSPVTSGVETQYF	TGTGCCAGCAGCCCCGTGACTAGCGGAGTAGAGACCCAGTACTTC
NA	TRBV7-2	TRBJ1-6	few	CASSPRDNHSPLHF	TGTGCCAGCAGCCCCCGGGACAACCATTCGCCCCTCCACTTT
NA	TRBV4-2	TRBJ2-5	few	CASSQDEQGMETQYF	TGTGCCAGCAGCCAAGATGAACAGGGTATGGAGACCCAGTACTTC
NA	TRBV7-2	TRBJ2-5	many	CASSLTQILAADQETQYF	TGTGCCAGCAGCTTAACCCAGATACTCGCGGCAGACCAAGAGACCCAGTACTTC
NA	TRBV29-1	TRBJ2-7	many	CSVEDYDSYEQYF	TGCAGCGTTGAAGATTATGACTCCTACGAGCAGTACTTC
TRBD1	TRBV20-1	TRBJ1-3	few	CSARDVNRGNSGNTIYF	TGCAGTGCTAGAGATGTGAACAGGGGGAACTCTGGAAACACCATATATTTT
TRBD1	TRBV4-2	TRBJ2-1	many	CASSQVGTGVFHEQFF	TGTGCCAGCAGCCAAGTTGGCACAGGGGTCTTTCATGAGCAGTTCTTC
NA	TRBV11-1	TRBJ1-4	NA	CASSFTDRPGEKLFF	TGTGCCAGCAGCTTCACCGACAGGCCTGGAGAAAAACTGTTTTTT
NA	TRBV7-8	TRBJ1-2	many	CASSLVAGGFYGYTF	TGTGCCAGCAGCTTAGTGGCAGGCGGATTCTATGGCTACACCTTC
NA	TRBV20-1	TRBJ2-7	few	CSARGSGYEQYF	TGCAGTGCCCGAGGGTCCGGCTACGAGCAGTACTTC
NA	TRBV7-3	TRBJ2-2	many	CASSLSTGYREGDTGELFF	TGTGCCAGCAGCTTATCGACGGGCTACAGGGAGGGGGACACCGGGGAGCTGTTTTTT
TRBD1	TRBV12-3/TRBV12-4	TRBJ2-1	few	CASSPIGTGFGDEQFF	TGTGCCAGCAGCCCGATAGGGACAGGGTTTGGCGATGAGCAGTTCTTC
TRBD1	TRBV4-3	TRBJ1-5	once	CASSQGSDRAQPQHF	TGCGCCAGCAGCCAAGGGTCAGACAGGGCCCAGCCCCAGCATTTT
NA	TRBV7-2	TRBJ2-1	NA	CASSFSSSSWGMYNEQFF	TGTGCCAGCAGCTTTTCGTCGAGTAGCTGGGGTATGTACAATGAGCAGTTCTTC
NA	TRBV20-1	TRBJ1-1	many	CSASRGGSMNTEAFF	TGCAGTGCTAGCAGGGGAGGTAGCATGAACACTGAAGCTTTCTTT
NA	TRBV6-6	TRBJ1-3	many	CASSPRGTSGNTIYF	TGTGCCAGCAGTCCGAGGGGGACTTCTGGAAACACCATATATTTT
NA	TRBV19	TRBJ1-2	many	CASSQESRYGYTF	TGTGCCAGTAGTCAGGAATCTCGCTATGGCTACACCTTC
TRBD2	TRBV10-3	TRBJ2-3	few	CAISESLSSGGSTDTQYF	TGTGCCATCAGTGAGTCGTTGTCTAGCGGGGGGAGCACAGATACGCAGTATTTT